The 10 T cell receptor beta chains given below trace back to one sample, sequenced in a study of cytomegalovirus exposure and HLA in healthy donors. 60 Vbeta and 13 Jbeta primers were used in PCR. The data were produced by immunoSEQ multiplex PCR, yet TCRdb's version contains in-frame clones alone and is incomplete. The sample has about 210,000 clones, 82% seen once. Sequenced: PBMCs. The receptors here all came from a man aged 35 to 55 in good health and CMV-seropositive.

CDR3 sequence reads: CASSPRGGLQGAWVGYTF. The CDR3 DNA sequence: TGTGCCAGCAGCCCCCGCGGGGGACTACAGGGGGCCTGGGTTGGCTACACCTTC. This chain uses TRBV5-6 with TRBJ1-2; 9 bases agree with TRBD1. This CDR3 is built from 18 residues. V gave up 4 bases and J gave up 7 bases; unmatched junction bases: 20. The germline CDR1 and CDR2 sequences are SGHDT and YYEEEE.

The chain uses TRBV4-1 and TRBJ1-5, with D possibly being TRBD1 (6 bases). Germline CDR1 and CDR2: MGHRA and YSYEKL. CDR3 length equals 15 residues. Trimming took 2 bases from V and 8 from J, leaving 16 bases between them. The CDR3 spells CASSQTGTQREPQHF. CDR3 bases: TGCGCCAGCAGCCAAACCGGGACACAGAGGGAGCCCCAGCATTTT.

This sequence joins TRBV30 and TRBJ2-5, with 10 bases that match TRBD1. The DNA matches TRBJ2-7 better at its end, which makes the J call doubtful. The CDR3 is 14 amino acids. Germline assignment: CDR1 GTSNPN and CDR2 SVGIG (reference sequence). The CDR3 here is CACTGQGFSYEQYF. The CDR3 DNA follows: TGTGCCTGCACGGGACAGGGGTTCTCCTACGAGCAGTACTTC.

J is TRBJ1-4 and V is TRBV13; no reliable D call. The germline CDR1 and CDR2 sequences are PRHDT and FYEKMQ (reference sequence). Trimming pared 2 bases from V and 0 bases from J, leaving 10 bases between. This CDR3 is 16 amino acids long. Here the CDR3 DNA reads TGTGCCAGCAGCTTAATGGTACGAGCAACTAATGAAAAACTGTTTTTT. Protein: CASSLMVRATNEKLFF.

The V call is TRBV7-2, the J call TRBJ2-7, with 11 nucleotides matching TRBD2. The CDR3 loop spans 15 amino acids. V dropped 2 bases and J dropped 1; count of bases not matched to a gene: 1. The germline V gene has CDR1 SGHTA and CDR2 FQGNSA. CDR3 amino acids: CASSLTSGGSYEQYF. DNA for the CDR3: TGTGCCAGCAGCTTAACTAGCGGGGGATCCTACGAGCAGTACTTC.

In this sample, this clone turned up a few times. The DNA for the CDR3 is TGCGCCAGCAGCGACGGACAGGGGAACACTGAAGCTTTCTTT. This codes for CASSDGQGNTEAFF. The rearrangement links TRBV5-1 to TRBJ1-1; 8 bases are a match to TRBD1. V shed 4 bases, J shed 1 base, and the junction held 3 bases outside the gene matches. The CDR3 covers 14 residues. Per germline, CDR1 SGHRS and CDR2 YFSETQ. The whole variable domain, filled in from reference TRBV5-1 and TRBJ1-1, reads KAGVTQTPRYLIKTRGQQVTLSCSPISGHRSVSWYQQTPGQGLQFLFEYFSETQRNKGNFPGRFSGRQFSNSRSEMNVSTLELGDSALYLCASSDGQGNTEAFFGQGTRLTVV.

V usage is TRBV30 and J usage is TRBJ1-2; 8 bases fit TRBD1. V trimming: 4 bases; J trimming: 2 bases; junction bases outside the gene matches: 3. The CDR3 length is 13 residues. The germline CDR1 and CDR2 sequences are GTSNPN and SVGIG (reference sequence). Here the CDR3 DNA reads TGTGCCTGGACTCAGGGGGCGAACTATGGCTACACCTTC. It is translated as CAWTQGANYGYTF. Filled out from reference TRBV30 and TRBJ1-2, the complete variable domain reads SQTIHQWPATLVQPVGSPLSLECTVEGTSNPNLYWYRQAAGRGLQLLFYSVGIGQISSEVPQNLSASRPQDRQFILSSKKLLLSDSGFYLCAWTQGANYGYTFGSGTRLTVV.

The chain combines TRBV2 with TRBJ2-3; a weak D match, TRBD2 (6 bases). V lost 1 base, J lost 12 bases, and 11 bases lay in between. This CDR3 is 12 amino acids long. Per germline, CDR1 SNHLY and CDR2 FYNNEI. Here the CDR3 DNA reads TGTGCCAGCAGTGAAGGCCTAGCGTTTCAGTATTTT. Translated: CASSEGLAFQYF.

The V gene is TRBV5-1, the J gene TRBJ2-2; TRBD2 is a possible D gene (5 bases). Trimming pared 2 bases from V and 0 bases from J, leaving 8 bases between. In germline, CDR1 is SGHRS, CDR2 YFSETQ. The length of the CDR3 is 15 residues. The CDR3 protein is CASSLVATNTGELFF. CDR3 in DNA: TGCGCCAGCAGCTTAGTAGCGACGAACACCGGGGAGCTGTTTTTT.

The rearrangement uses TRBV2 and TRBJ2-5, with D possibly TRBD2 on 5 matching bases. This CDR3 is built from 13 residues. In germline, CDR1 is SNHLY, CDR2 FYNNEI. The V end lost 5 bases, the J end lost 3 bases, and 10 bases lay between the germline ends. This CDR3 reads CASSRMEEETQYF. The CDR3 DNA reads TGTGCCAGCAGTAGAATGGAGGAAGAGACCCAGTACTTC.